These T cell receptor beta chains were read from a single sample in a study of identical twins. TCRdb reprocessed the 5' RACE reads via MiXCR and lists one record per CDR3 protein. Of approximately 220,000 distinct CDR3 sequences listed, approximately 7.3% are singletons. This sample also appeared in a second study, on yellow fever vaccine responses in identical twins.

Sequencing was performed on CD8+ T cells sorted from blood. The receptors here all came from a woman aged 18 to 35 in good health. Each CDR3 is given with its conserved first and last residue. The order of the fields is clone size, J gene, D gene, V gene, CDR3 protein, CDR3 DNA. The D gene is left open where the match is weak. The size field is filled for only some rows; it gives once, few, many or a size class.

abundance: few
j_gene: TRBJ2-3
d_gene: TRBD2
v_gene: TRBV6-1
CDR3aa: CASSLGSGRAIDTDTQYF
CDR3nt: TGTGCCAGCAGCCTGGGTAGCGGGAGGGCCATCGACACAGATACGCAGTATTTT

abundance: .
j_gene: TRBJ1-2
d_gene: .
v_gene: TRBV7-9
CDR3aa: CASSSRQVEGYTF
CDR3nt: TGTGCCAGCAGCTCCCGACAGGTAGAAGGCTACACCTTC

abundance: .
j_gene: TRBJ2-5
d_gene: TRBD1
v_gene: TRBV2
CDR3aa: CASIRGTGGWDETQYF
CDR3nt: TGTGCCAGCATCAGGGGGACCGGCGGTTGGGACGAGACCCAGTACTTC

abundance: .
j_gene: TRBJ1-3
d_gene: .
v_gene: TRBV7-9
CDR3aa: CASSLRTVSGNTIYF
CDR3nt: TGTGCCAGCAGCTTAAGGACAGTATCTGGAAACACCATATATTTT

abundance: .
j_gene: TRBJ1-2
d_gene: .
v_gene: TRBV4-1
CDR3aa: CASSQGLRGYTF
CDR3nt: TGCGCCAGCAGCCAAGGTTTACGGGGCTACACCTTC

abundance: .
j_gene: TRBJ2-7
d_gene: TRBD2
v_gene: TRBV27
CDR3aa: CASTSTRGGGYEQYF
CDR3nt: TGTGCCAGCACCTCCACCCGGGGGGGTGGATACGAGCAGTACTTC

abundance: many
j_gene: TRBJ2-3
d_gene: TRBD2
v_gene: TRBV9
CDR3aa: CASSGLAGGADTQYF
CDR3nt: TGTGCCAGCAGCGGACTAGCGGGTGGGGCAGATACGCAGTATTTT

abundance: .
j_gene: TRBJ2-5
d_gene: .
v_gene: TRBV25-1
CDR3aa: CASSPSRTEDSETQYF
CDR3nt: TGTGCCAGCAGTCCTTCTCGGACGGAGGACAGTGAGACCCAGTACTTC

abundance: .
j_gene: TRBJ2-1
d_gene: .
v_gene: TRBV6-5
CDR3aa: CASSYARDNEQFF
CDR3nt: TGTGCCAGCAGTTACGCCAGGGACAATGAGCAGTTCTTC

abundance: few
j_gene: TRBJ2-3
d_gene: .
v_gene: TRBV11-2
CDR3aa: CASSFPGEAGDRDTQYF
CDR3nt: TGTGCCAGCAGCTTTCCCGGGGAAGCCGGGGATCGTGATACGCAGTATTTT

abundance: many
j_gene: TRBJ2-6
d_gene: TRBD1
v_gene: TRBV12-3/TRBV12-4
CDR3aa: CASRGQGLTVGANVLTF
CDR3nt: TGTGCCAGCAGGGGACAGGGTCTGACTGTTGGGGCCAACGTCCTGACTTTC

abundance: few
j_gene: TRBJ2-2
d_gene: .
v_gene: TRBV12-3/TRBV12-4
CDR3aa: CASSLPRYTANTGELFF
CDR3nt: TGTGCCAGCAGCCTACCCAGGTACACAGCGAACACCGGGGAGCTGTTTTTT

abundance: few
j_gene: TRBJ2-1
d_gene: .
v_gene: TRBV11-2
CDR3aa: CASSSGVSSYNEQFF
CDR3nt: TGTGCCAGCAGCTCAGGGGTTAGCTCCTACAATGAGCAGTTCTTC

abundance: many
j_gene: TRBJ2-7
d_gene: TRBD1
v_gene: TRBV7-9
CDR3aa: CASSKTGTGQYEQYF
CDR3nt: TGTGCCAGCAGTAAAACCGGGACAGGACAATACGAGCAGTACTTC

abundance: few
j_gene: TRBJ2-6
d_gene: .
v_gene: TRBV14
CDR3aa: CASSHGLEPGANVLTF
CDR3nt: TGTGCCAGCAGCCATGGGTTAGAACCTGGGGCCAACGTCCTGACTTTC

abundance: .
j_gene: TRBJ2-3
d_gene: TRBD2
v_gene: TRBV9
CDR3aa: CASSAGGGDTQYF
CDR3nt: TGTGCCAGCAGCGCCGGGGGGGGAGATACGCAGTATTTT